The text below deals with one TCR beta chain. Antigen specificity is unknown. This sample is part of a study of blood T cells in healthy people across ages. Germline CDR1 and CDR2: MNHEY and SVGAGI. The length of the CDR3 is 14 residues. V lost 7 bases and J lost 7; bases outside the gene matches: 8. Next came a second PCR, run for about 7 to 12 cycles, which used a sample-barcoded 5' primer along with a J-beta primer mix. TCRdb ran MiXCR on the 5' RACE reads and lists one entry per CDR3 protein. The table lists 1.5 million to 2 million distinct CDR3 sequences, under 30% of them singletons. Study-wide findings and caveats: Per-million-T-cell TCR beta diversity fell roughly linearly with age.

Donor samples were obtained from healthy Caucasian individuals from Russia, aged about 6 to 95. It was roughly 10 milliliters of peripheral blood that were drawn from each donor. V usage is TRBV6-5 and J usage is TRBJ2-1, with 9 bases identical to TRBD2. The sequenced sample was blood. This TCR derives from a woman under 40 in good health. Here the CDR3 reads CASTRLADTNEQFF. The CDR3 nucleotides read TGTGCCAGCACGCGACTAGCGGATACAAATGAGCAGTTCTTC.